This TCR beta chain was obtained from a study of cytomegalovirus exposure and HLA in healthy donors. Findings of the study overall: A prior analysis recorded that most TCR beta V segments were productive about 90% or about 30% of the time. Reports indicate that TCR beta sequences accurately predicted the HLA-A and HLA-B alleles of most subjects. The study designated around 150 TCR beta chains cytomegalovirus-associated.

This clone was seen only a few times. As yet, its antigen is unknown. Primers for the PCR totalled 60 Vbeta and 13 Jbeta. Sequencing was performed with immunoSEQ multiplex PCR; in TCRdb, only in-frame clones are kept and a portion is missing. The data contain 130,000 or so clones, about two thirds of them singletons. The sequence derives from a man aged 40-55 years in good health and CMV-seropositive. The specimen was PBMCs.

This CDR3 is CASSLPGRETQYF. As DNA, the CDR3 is TGTGCCAGCAGCCTCCCAGGGCGGGAGACCCAGTACTTC. J is TRBJ2-5 and V is TRBV28; D possibly corresponds to TRBD1 (5 bases). Trimming pared 6 bases from V and 5 bases from J, leaving 13 bases between. The CDR3 contains 13 residues. Germline V gene lookup returns CDR1 MDHEN and CDR2 SYDVKM.